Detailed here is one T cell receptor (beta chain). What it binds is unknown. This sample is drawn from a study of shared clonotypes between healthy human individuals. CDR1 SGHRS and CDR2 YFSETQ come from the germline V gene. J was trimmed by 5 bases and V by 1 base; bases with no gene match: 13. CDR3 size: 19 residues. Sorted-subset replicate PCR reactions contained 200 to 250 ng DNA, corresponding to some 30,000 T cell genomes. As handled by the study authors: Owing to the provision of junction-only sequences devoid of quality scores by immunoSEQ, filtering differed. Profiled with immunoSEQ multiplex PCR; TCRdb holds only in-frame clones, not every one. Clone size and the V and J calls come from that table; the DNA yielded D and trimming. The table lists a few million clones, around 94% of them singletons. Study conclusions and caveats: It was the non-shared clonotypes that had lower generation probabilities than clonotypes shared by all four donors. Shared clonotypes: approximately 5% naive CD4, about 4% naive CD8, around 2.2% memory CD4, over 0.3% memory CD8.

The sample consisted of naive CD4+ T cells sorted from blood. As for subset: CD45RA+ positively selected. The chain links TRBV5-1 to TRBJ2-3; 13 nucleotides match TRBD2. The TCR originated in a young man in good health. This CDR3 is CASSLLWTQTSGGLDTQYF. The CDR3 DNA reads TGCGCCAGCAGCTTGTTATGGACCCAGACTAGCGGGGGGTTAGATACGCAGTATTTT.